One sample yielded the 14 T cell receptor beta chains listed below, sequenced in a study of T cells after yellow fever vaccination. TCRdb used MiXCR to reprocess the 5' RACE reads, holding one entry per CDR3 protein. Of 250,000 or so distinct CDR3 sequences in the sample, 6.9% were seen once. Sequences were derived from CD4+ T cells sorted from PBMCs, sampled 15 days after the yellow fever booster vaccination. These receptors were taken from a man aged 30 to 45 who received the YFV17D yellow fever vaccine.

A word on this clonotype: A much larger clone is a single base away; this may be a read error. The chain links TRBV20-1 to TRBJ2-1, with a possible D match to TRBD1 (5 bases). Germline CDR1 reads DFQATT; CDR2 reads SNEGSKA (reference sequence). The CDR3 is 14 amino acids. Written as DNA, the CDR3 is TGCAGTGCTCTCCGGACAAACTCCTACAATGTGCAGTTCTTC. It codes for CSALRTNSYNVQFF.

As for this clonotype: Since a much larger clone is just one base distant, this may be a read error. The chain has TRBV5-5 and TRBJ2-1, with 9 bases aligning to TRBD2. Germline V lookup: CDR1 SGHKS, CDR2 YYEKEE (reference sequence). This CDR3 comprises 17 residues. The CDR3 DNA follows: TGTGCCAGCAGCTTGGAAGCTAGCGGGGACCTGAGAAATGAGCGGTTCTTC. Protein sequence: CASSLEASGDLRNERFF.

This clonotype was observed many times. The chain employs TRBV20-1 and TRBJ1-2; possible D gene TRBD1, 6 bases. Germline V gene sequence: CDR1 DFQATT, CDR2 SNEGSKA (reference sequence). V dropped 7 bases and J dropped 5 bases, with 17 bases sitting between them. The CDR3 contains 13 residues. The CDR3 DNA sequence: TGCAGTGTCCCGAGGGGGAGGTTGTATGGCTACACCTTC. This translates into CSVPRGRLYGYTF.

The J gene is TRBJ1-5, the V gene TRBV29-1; TRBD1 is a possible D gene (5 bases). The CDR3 covers 13 residues. Trimming took 6 bases from V and 6 from J, leaving 15 bases between them. Germline V gene data show CDR1 as SQVTM and CDR2 as ANQGSEA. The chain's CDR3 is CSVSGGERQPQHF. DNA for the CDR3: TGCAGCGTGTCTGGGGGGGAACGTCAGCCCCAGCATTTT.

The V and J genes are TRBV6-1 and TRBJ2-7, with D uncertain. Germline lookup yields CDR1 MNHNS and CDR2 SASEGT. Trimming cost V 6 bases and J 5 bases, with 20 bases left between them. This CDR3 has 15 amino acids. CDR3 amino acids: CASRTQKAAIDEQYF. CDR3 in DNA: TGTGCCAGCAGAACCCAGAAGGCAGCCATCGACGAGCAGTACTTC.

This clonotype appeared a few times. The genes are TRBV3-1 and TRBJ2-3; D call uncertain. The CDR3 covers 15 residues. CDR1 and CDR2 (germline): LGHDT, YNNKEL (reference sequence). V was trimmed by 0 bases and J by 6 bases, leaving 13 bases between them. The CDR3 sequence: CASSQEMSVRDTQYF. The DNA for the CDR3 is TGTGCCAGCAGCCAAGAAATGTCAGTAAGGGATACGCAGTATTTT.

This clonotype was observed a few times. The J gene is TRBJ2-7, the V gene TRBV18, with D possibly TRBD1 on 6 matching bases. CDR3 size: 16 residues. Deletions cut 3 bases from V and 4 bases from J, with 19 bases between. Germline CDR1 is KGHSH and CDR2 is LQKENI. DNA for the CDR3: TGTGCCAGCTCACCTCCTCAGGGGATCCCCCCTTACGAGCAGTACTTC. Translating gives CASSPPQGIPPYEQYF.

This clonotype was seen many times. The gene calls are TRBV3-1 and TRBJ2-1; D uncertain. Trimming pared 4 bases from V and 4 bases from J, leaving 5 bases between. The germline V gene encodes CDR1 LGHDT and CDR2 YNNKEL (reference sequence). The CDR3 spans 12 residues. The CDR3: CASSLIYNEQFF. The CDR3 DNA reads TGTGCCAGCAGCCTCATATACAATGAGCAGTTCTTC.

In this sample, this clonotype turned up many times. The chain recombines TRBV10-3 with TRBJ2-1; 9 positions agree with TRBD1. This CDR3 spans 12 amino acids. J lost 6 bases, V lost 11 bases, and 5 bases had no gene match. Germline CDR1 ENHRY, CDR2 SYGVKD. DNA for the CDR3: TGTGCCGTCCGACAGGGGGTCAATGAGCAGTTCTTC. The encoded protein is CAVRQGVNEQFF.

This clonotype came up many times. Here the CDR3 DNA reads TGTGCCAGCAGTAAACCGGGACAGGGGGCCTACGAGCAGTACTTC. Translating it yields CASSKPGQGAYEQYF. V and J are TRBV6-1 and TRBJ2-7; 11 bases map to TRBD1. Germline V gene sequence: CDR1 MNHNS, CDR2 SASEGT. This CDR3 spans 15 amino acids. Unmatched junction bases numbered 5, after V lost 5 bases and J lost 2 bases.

In this sample, this clonotype turned up a few times. The genes are TRBV10-3 and TRBJ2-5; the D gene is possibly TRBD1 (5 bases). The V gene lost 5 bases and the J gene lost 3 bases, with 10 bases spanning the gap. The CDR3 covers 13 residues. CDR1 and CDR2 (germline): ENHRY, SYGVKD. As DNA, the CDR3 is TGTGCCATCAGTAACCTCAGGGAAGAGACCCAGTACTTC. Its translation: CAISNLREETQYF.

There are many counts of this clonotype. V usage is TRBV7-2 and J usage is TRBJ2-3; 7 bases map to TRBD2. Germline CDR1 is SGHTA and CDR2 is FQGNSA. The CDR3 contains 15 residues. After removal of 5 bases from V and 4 bases from J, the junction contained 9 bases not matched to a gene. In DNA form, the CDR3 reads TGTGCCAGCAGCCGAGCGGGATTAGGTTCAGATACGCAGTATTTT. Translation: CASSRAGLGSDTQYF. The complete variable domain, with remaining parts taken from reference TRBV7-2 and TRBJ2-3, reads GAGVSQSPSNKVTEKGKDVELRCDPISGHTALYWYRQSLGQGLEFLIYFQGNSAPDKSGLPSDRFSAERTGGSVSTLTIQRTQQEDSAVYLCASSRAGLGSDTQYFGPGTRLTVL.

This clonotype was seen repeatedly, ten times or more. The chain joins TRBV7-8 to TRBJ2-7; 11 nucleotides align to TRBD2. Germline trimming cut 3 bases from V and 3 bases from J; bases unmatched to any gene: 10. Per the germline V gene, CDR1 is SGHVS and CDR2 is FQNEAQ. The CDR3 has 17 residues. The CDR3 DNA reads TGTGCCAGCAGCTTCCAACTAGCGGGAGAATGGGGCTACGAGCAGTACTTC. Translated, it gives CASSFQLAGEWGYEQYF.

In its sample, this clonotype was seen many times. The gene calls are TRBV29-1 and TRBJ1-1, with 7 bases fitting TRBD1. This CDR3 contains 13 residues. Per germline, CDR1 SQVTM and CDR2 ANQGSEA. V lost 4 bases to trimming and J lost 0 bases; unmatched junction nucleotides: 2. In nucleotides, the CDR3 is TGCAGCGTTGTGGGACAGATGAACACTGAAGCTTTCTTT. This gives the protein CSVVGQMNTEAFF.